This T cell receptor beta chain was sequenced for a study of shared clonotypes between healthy human individuals. This clone was seen at least ten times. The germline CDR1 and CDR2 sequences are SGHRS and YFSETQ. V dropped 7 bases and J dropped 6 bases, with 17 bases sitting between them. This CDR3 is 13 amino acids long. The assay was immunoSEQ multiplex PCR, and TCRdb's table has in-frame clones only and misses some. Of about 1.1 million clones listed, roughly 74% are singletons. The TCR was taken from a young man in good health. Some clones in this sample may be carry-over from other donors' samples. This chain connects TRBV5-1 to TRBJ2-7; D could derive from TRBD1 or TRBD2 (6 bases each). Sequencing was done on a sample of memory CD4+ T cells from PBMCs. As to subset: CD45RA-negative fraction. The CDR3 bases are TGCGCCAGCCGGGTTAGGGGGGCTGGCGAGCAGTACTTC. It is translated as CASRVRGAGEQYF.